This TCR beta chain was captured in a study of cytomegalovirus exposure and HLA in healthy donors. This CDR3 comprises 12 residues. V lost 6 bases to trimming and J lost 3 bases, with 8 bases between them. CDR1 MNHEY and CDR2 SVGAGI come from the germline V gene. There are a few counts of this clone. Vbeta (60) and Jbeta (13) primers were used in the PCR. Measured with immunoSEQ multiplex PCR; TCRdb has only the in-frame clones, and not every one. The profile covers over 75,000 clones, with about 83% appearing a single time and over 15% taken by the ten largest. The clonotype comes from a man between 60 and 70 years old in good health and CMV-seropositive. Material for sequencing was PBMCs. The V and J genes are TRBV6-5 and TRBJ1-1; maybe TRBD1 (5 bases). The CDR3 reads CASSSGYTEAFF. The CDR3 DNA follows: TGTGCCAGCAGCTCAGGGTACACTGAAGCTTTCTTT.